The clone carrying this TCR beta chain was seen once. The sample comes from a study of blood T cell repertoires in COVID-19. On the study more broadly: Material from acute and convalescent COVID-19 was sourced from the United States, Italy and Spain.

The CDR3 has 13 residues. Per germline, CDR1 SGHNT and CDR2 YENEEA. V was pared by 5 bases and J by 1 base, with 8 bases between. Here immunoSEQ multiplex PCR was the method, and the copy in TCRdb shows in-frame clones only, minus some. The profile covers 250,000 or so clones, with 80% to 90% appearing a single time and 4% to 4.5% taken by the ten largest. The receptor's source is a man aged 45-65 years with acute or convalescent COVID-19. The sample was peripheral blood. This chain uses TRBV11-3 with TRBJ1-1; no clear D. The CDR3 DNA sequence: TGTGCCAGCAGCCTAGGGCCGAACACTGAAGCTTTCTTT. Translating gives CASSLGPNTEAFF.